This TCR beta chain is from a study of blood T cells in healthy people across ages. There were healthy Caucasian individuals from Russia, aged roughly 6 to 90, serving as donors. Total RNA extraction produced at least 6 micrograms (per sample) for the study. The CDR3 is 13 amino acids. Germline V lookup: CDR1 SNHLY, CDR2 FYNNEI. Trimming cost V 6 bases and J 8 bases, with 13 bases left between them. A J-beta primer mix and a sample-barcoded 5' primer were used in a second PCR of about 7 to 12 cycles. From the 5' RACE reads, TCRdb called clonotypes with MiXCR, one entry per CDR3 protein. The data contain around 1,900,000 distinct CDR3 sequences, about 39% of them seen just once; the ten biggest clones take up under 30%.

The sample was blood. This chain connects TRBV2 to TRBJ1-4; D not certain. The receptor comes from a human donor in good health. The CDR3 coding sequence is TGTGCCAGCAGGACCTCCCCGTGGGAAAAACTGTTTTTT. It specifies CASRTSPWEKLFF.